Listed below are T cell receptor beta chains from one sample, sequenced in a study of early T cells in non-severe SARS-CoV-2 infection. Each CDR3 protein is one row after TCRdb ran MiXCR on the 5' RACE reads. The sample yields roughly 45,000 distinct CDR3 sequences, 12% seen once. Material for sequencing was whole blood. The receptors shown here come from an adult who was a healthcare worker with PCR-confirmed SARS-CoV-2 infection or an uninfected control (not recorded which). Both conserved end residues are trimmed from each CDR3. The size entry is marked missing in some rows and otherwise reads once, few, many or a size class.

abundance	v_gene	j_gene	CDR3aa
few	TRBV5-1	TRBJ2-5	ASSEEPYQETQY
many	TRBV9	TRBJ2-1	ASSFSGTSAYNEQF
-	TRBV25-1	TRBJ1-2	ASSPEQEGGYT
-	TRBV5-1	TRBJ1-5	ASSYSGQTNQPQH
many	TRBV10-3	TRBJ1-2	AISAAVLGGYT
few	TRBV28	TRBJ1-3	ASSLGGRGNTIY
many	TRBV7-2	TRBJ1-5	ASSPSGTVTNQPQH
-	TRBV20-1	TRBJ2-7	SATSGTSGRTTYEQY
-	TRBV5-1	TRBJ2-2	ASSGGVTGELF
many	TRBV5-1	TRBJ2-1	ASSLGLAFTNEQF
many	TRBV29-1	TRBJ1-1	SVPQGHGAF
-	TRBV5-1	TRBJ2-7	ASRNLAGGSYEQY
-	TRBV6-2/TRBV6-3	TRBJ1-1	ASRSTRTEAF
many	TRBV29-1	TRBJ2-7	SVATGGASNEQY
few	TRBV5-8	TRBJ2-1	ASSLAVLATEQF
few	TRBV6-5	TRBJ2-7	ASSPHRLYEQY
many	TRBV4-1	TRBJ2-1	ASSQGTVSYNEQF
many	TRBV15	TRBJ2-4	ATSRDSPSIQY
-	TRBV29-1	TRBJ1-3	SVEEAAGQVNTIY
many	TRBV7-9	TRBJ1-1	ASEAGTTEAF
few	TRBV3-1	TRBJ2-6	ASSQEGGYGANVLT
many	TRBV19	TRBJ1-5	ASSIIGRGNQPQH
-	TRBV9	TRBJ2-7	ASSVDVGPYEQY
-	TRBV4-1	TRBJ2-3	ASTPSAGTSTDTQY
-	TRBV11-2	TRBJ2-3	ASSLRGRAGPSTDTQY
many	TRBV6-6	TRBJ2-2	ASRKEGTGGTGELF
-	TRBV29-1	TRBJ2-3	SVAGLAGSTDTQY
few	TRBV29-1	TRBJ2-3	SVGVGDTQY
many	TRBV5-1	TRBJ2-1	ASSPGTSSYNEQF
-	TRBV6-1	TRBJ1-1	ASSERTGYMNTEAF
many	TRBV7-2	TRBJ2-5	ASSLTQSVETQY
-	TRBV29-1	TRBJ2-2	SAATGPPTGELF
medium-sized	TRBV7-9	TRBJ2-1	ASSPERGRSYNEQF
many	TRBV6-1	TRBJ1-1	ASSYIRVVGTEAF
many	TRBV9	TRBJ2-1	ASSPREGAFNEQF
many	TRBV21-1	TRBJ2-1	ASSNSHEQF
-	TRBV28	TRBJ1-1	ASSLTRKNTEAF
-	TRBV19	TRBJ1-5	ASSITGQPQH
-	TRBV27	TRBJ2-2	ASSPLLRTENTGELF
many	TRBV6-5	TRBJ1-1	ASSYRQGVNTEAF
many	TRBV19	TRBJ2-1	ASSIGIRSNEQF
-	TRBV29-1	TRBJ2-7	SSLAGNGYEQY
-	TRBV12-3/TRBV12-4	TRBJ2-1	ASSPRLGGWDEQF
many	TRBV28	TRBJ2-7	ASITGTGLHEQY
few	TRBV12-3/TRBV12-4	TRBJ2-2	ASSLNMRGTGELF
-	TRBV5-1	TRBJ2-3	ASSFSGGDTQY
-	TRBV6-5	TRBJ2-7	ASSRPGPYEQY
many	TRBV12-5	TRBJ1-2	ASGLGDRDRDGYT
-	TRBV20-1	TRBJ1-5	SAAFRNQPQH
many	TRBV12-3/TRBV12-4	TRBJ1-1	ASQGFGNTEAF
few	TRBV28	TRBJ1-1	ASIEGRMAEAF
few	TRBV7-2	TRBJ2-7	ASSSVIRYEQY
few	TRBV19	TRBJ2-1	ASGRGGPYNEQF
many	TRBV11-3	TRBJ2-2	ASSLTGHTGELF
few	TRBV4-1	TRBJ2-2	ASSRNAGELF